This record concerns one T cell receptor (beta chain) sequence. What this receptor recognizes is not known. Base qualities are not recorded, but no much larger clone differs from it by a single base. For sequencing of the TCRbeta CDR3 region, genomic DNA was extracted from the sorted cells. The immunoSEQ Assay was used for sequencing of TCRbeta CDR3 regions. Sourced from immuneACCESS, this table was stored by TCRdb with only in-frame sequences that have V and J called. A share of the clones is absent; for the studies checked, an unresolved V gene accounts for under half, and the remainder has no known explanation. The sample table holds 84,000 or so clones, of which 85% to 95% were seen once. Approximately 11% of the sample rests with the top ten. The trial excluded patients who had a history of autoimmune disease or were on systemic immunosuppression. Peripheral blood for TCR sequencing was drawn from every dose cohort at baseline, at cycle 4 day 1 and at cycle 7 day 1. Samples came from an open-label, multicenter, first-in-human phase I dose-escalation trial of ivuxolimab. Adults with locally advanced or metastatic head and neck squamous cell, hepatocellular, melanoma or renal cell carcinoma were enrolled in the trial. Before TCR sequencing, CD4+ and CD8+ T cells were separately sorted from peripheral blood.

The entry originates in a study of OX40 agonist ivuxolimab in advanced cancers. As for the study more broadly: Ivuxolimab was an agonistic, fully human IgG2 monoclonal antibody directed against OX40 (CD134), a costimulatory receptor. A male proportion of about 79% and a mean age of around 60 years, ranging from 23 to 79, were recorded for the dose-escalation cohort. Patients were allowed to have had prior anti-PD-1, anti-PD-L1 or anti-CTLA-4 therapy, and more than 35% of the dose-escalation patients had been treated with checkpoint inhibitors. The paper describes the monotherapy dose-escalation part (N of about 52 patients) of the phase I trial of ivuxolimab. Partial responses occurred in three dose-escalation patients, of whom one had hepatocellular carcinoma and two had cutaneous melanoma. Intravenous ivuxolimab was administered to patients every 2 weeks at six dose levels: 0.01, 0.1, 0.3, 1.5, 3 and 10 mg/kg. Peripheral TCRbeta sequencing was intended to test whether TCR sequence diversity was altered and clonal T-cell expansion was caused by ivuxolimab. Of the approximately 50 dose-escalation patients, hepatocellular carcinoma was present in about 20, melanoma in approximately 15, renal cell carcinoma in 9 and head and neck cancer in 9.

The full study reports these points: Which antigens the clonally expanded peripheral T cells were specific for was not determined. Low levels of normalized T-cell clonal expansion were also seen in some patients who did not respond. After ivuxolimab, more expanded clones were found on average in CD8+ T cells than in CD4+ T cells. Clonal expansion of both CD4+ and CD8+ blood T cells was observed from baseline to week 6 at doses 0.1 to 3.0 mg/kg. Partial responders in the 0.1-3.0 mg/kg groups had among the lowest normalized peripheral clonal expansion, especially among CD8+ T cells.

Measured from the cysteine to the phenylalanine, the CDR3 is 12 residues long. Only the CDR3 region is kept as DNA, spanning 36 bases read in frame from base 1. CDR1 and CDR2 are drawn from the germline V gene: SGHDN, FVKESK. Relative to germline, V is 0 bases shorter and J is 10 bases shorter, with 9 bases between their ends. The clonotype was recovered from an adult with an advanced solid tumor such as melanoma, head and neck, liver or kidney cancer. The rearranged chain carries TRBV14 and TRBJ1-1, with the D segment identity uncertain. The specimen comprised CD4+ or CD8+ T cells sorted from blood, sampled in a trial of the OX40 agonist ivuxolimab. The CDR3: CASSQEGPGAFF. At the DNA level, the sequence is TGTGCCAGCAGCCAAGAAGGGCCGGGAGCTTTCTTT.